The sequence of this T cell receptor (beta chain) was determined in a study of OX40 agonist ivuxolimab in advanced cancers. A note on the overall study: Ivuxolimab was a fully human IgG2 agonistic monoclonal antibody targeting the costimulatory receptor OX40 (CD134). Intravenous ivuxolimab was administered to patients every 2 weeks at six dose levels: 0.01, 0.1, 0.3, 1.5, 3 and 10 mg/kg. Of the approximately 54 patients in dose escalation, about 20 had hepatocellular carcinoma, about 15 had melanoma, 9 had renal cell carcinoma and 9 had head and neck cancer. In the dose-escalation cohort, around four fifths of patients were male, and the mean age was approximately 60 years, with a range of roughly 20 to 80. Prior anti-PD-1, anti-PD-L1 or anti-CTLA-4 therapy was permitted, and checkpoint inhibitors had been received by approximately 39% of dose-escalation patients. Partial responses occurred in three dose-escalation patients, of whom one had hepatocellular carcinoma and two had cutaneous melanoma. Peripheral TCRbeta sequencing aimed to test whether ivuxolimab altered TCR sequence diversity and caused clonal T-cell expansion. The paper describes the monotherapy dose-escalation part (N ≈ 50 patients) of the phase I trial of ivuxolimab. Overall study results and their limits: The antigen specificity of the clonally expanded peripheral T cells was not determined. In partial responders in the 0.1-3.0 mg/kg groups, normalized peripheral clonal expansion was found to be among the lowest, especially among CD8+ T cells. At doses of 0.1 to 3.0 mg/kg, clonal expansion of both CD4+ and CD8+ T cells in blood was seen between baseline and week 6. On average, CD8+ T cells showed more expanded clones than CD4+ T cells after ivuxolimab. Low levels of normalized T-cell clonal expansion were also shown by some nonresponding patients.

To sequence the TCRbeta CDR3 region, genomic DNA was isolated from the sorted cells. The immunoSEQ Assay was used to sequence the TCRbeta CDR3 regions. TCRdb provides this immuneACCESS table in a form limited to in-frame rearrangements. Some clones are lacking; in checked studies, under half of them reflect an unresolved V gene, and why the rest are absent is not known. Present in this sample are approximately 80,000 clones, less than 95% of which were seen just once. In total, the top ten clones hold approximately 0.3% of the sample. The trial excluded patients who had a history of autoimmune disease or were on systemic immunosuppression. Peripheral blood for TCR sequencing was drawn from every dose cohort at baseline, at cycle 4 day 1 and at cycle 7 day 1. Samples were obtained from an open-label, multicenter, first-in-human phase I dose-escalation trial of ivuxolimab. The trial enrolled adults with locally advanced or metastatic head and neck squamous cell, hepatocellular, melanoma or renal cell carcinoma. Before TCR sequencing, CD4+ T cells and CD8+ T cells from peripheral blood were sorted into separate populations.

From cysteine to phenylalanine, the CDR3 is 15 amino acids long. The DNA shown is the 45-base CDR3, in frame from base 1. Relative to germline, V is missing 6 bases and J is missing 5 bases, with 6 bases of the junction outside any gene match. From the germline V gene, CDR1 is SGHDN and CDR2 is FVKESK. Turning to this clone: Its antigen has not been determined. No qualities accompany the bases; no much larger clone lies one base away.

The receptor's source is an adult with an advanced solid tumor such as melanoma, head and neck, liver or kidney cancer. The chain is made from TRBV14 and TRBJ1-6; 8 nucleotides in the junction match TRBD1. Sequences were derived from CD4+ or CD8+ T cells sorted from blood, sampled in a trial of the OX40 agonist ivuxolimab. The CDR3 protein is CASRSTGVNNSPLHF. The DNA sequence reads TGTGCCAGCAGGTCGACAGGGGTTAATAATTCACCCCTCCACTTT.